Sequencing of this T cell receptor beta chain was carried out in a study of technical replicates of blood from several donors. Generated by immunoSEQ multiplex PCR, the TCRdb table keeps only in-frame clones and is missing some. The table shows about 74,000 clones, with 89% occurring only once. Material: T cells isolated from PBMCs. This clonotype was obtained from a human donor in good health.

The CDR3 is CASSLKPLASTDTQYF. The CDR3 coding sequence is TGTGCCAGCTCACTTAAACCCCTAGCTAGCACAGATACGCAGTATTTT. V is TRBV18 and J is TRBJ2-3, with a tentative D call TRBD2 (5 bases). The CDR3 is 16 amino acids. Trimming removed 4 bases from V and 0 bases from J, with 14 bases in between. CDR1 KGHSH and CDR2 LQKENI come from the germline V gene.